These 26 T cell receptor beta chains were all obtained from the same sample, sequenced in a study of blood T cell repertoires in COVID-19 (dated by TCRdb to 2020 to 2022). The protocol used for the library was the immunoSEQ multiplex PCR assay. TCRdb obtained this table from immuneACCESS and retained in-frame rearrangements with V and J assigned. These tables miss some clones; where compared with another copy, unresolved V genes account for less than half of the shortfall, and the remainder is unexplained. In this sample the table shows about 250,000 clones, 88% of which occur a single time. The top ten hold approximately 1.3% of the sample. Specimen: peripheral blood. The receptors shown here come from a man of 80 years or more with acute or convalescent COVID-19.

The chain has TRBV7-2 and TRBJ1-5; D uncertain. With 1 base removed from V and 13 bases from J, the gap between germline ends came to 17 bases. Germline V lookup: CDR1 SGHTA, CDR2 FQGNSA. The CDR3 runs 14 residues. The CDR3 sequence: CASSLGVVGTGQHF. DNA of the CDR3: TGTGCCAGCAGCTTAGGGGTAGTGGGAACGGGACAGCATTTT.

The V gene is TRBV9, the J gene TRBJ2-2; 9 nucleotides match TRBD1. Trimming at V came to 3 bases and at J to 4 bases, leaving 4 bases not matched to a gene. Germline V gene sequence: CDR1 SGDLS, CDR2 YYNGEE. The CDR3 loop spans 15 amino acids. CDR3 amino acids: CASSAQGAGTGELFF. The CDR3 bases are TGTGCCAGCAGCGCACAGGGGGCAGGCACCGGGGAGCTGTTTTTT.

The rearrangement uses TRBV28 and TRBJ1-2; 7 bases agree with TRBD1. The length of the CDR3 is 15 residues. Germline V gives CDR1 MDHEN, CDR2 SYDVKM. Trimming took 8 bases from V and 4 from J; bases not matched to a gene: 13. For the CDR3, the DNA is TGTGCCAGCCTTGAGCGCGGACAGGCATCCTATGGCTACACCTTC. This gives the protein CASLERGQASYGYTF.

The CDR3 region has the DNA TGCGCCAGCAGCTTACTACCGACAGGGGGCGGGCAAGAGACCCAGTACTTC. Amino acids: CASSLLPTGGGQETQYF. The chain has TRBV5-1 and TRBJ2-5, with TRBD1 identical over 10 bases. The CDR3 has 17 residues. Germline lookup yields CDR1 SGHRS and CDR2 YFSETQ. Losses at the gene ends were 2 bases for V and 2 bases for J; bases not matched to a gene: 9.

The genes are TRBV6-4 and TRBJ1-4, with D unclear. With 8 bases removed from V and 14 bases from J, the gap between germline ends came to 9 bases. Germline loops: CDR1 MRHNA, CDR2 SNTAGT. The length of the CDR3 is 9 residues. The CDR3 nucleotides are TGTGCCAGCCGGGTCGGGCTGTTTTTT. The encoded protein is CASRVGLFF.

This chain uses TRBV5-4 with TRBJ2-2; 9 bases are shared with TRBD1. Germline assignment: CDR1 SGHNT and CDR2 YYREEE (reference sequence). The V segment lost 6 bases and the J segment 7 bases; nucleotides outside the gene matches: 10. The CDR3 runs 15 residues. The CDR3 DNA is TGTGCCAGCACCAGGGACAGGGATGTAGGCGGGGAGCTGTTTTTT. Protein sequence: CASTRDRDVGGELFF. Combining the CDR3 with reference TRBV5-4 and TRBJ2-2 gives the whole variable domain ETGVTQSPTHLIKTRGQQVTLRCSSQSGHNTVSWYQQALGQGPQFIFQYYREEENGRGNFPPRFSGLQFPNYSSELNVNALELDDSALYLCASTRDRDVGGELFFGEGSRLTVL.

The chain couples TRBV5-6 to TRBJ2-1; the D gene is possibly TRBD2 (5 bases). Trimming pared 0 bases from V and 6 bases from J, leaving 16 bases between. CDR3 size: 16 residues. From germline, CDR1 is SGHDT and CDR2 YYEEEE. The CDR3 DNA follows: TGTGCCAGCAGCTTGGTCGAGGGAAGAAAGTTCAATGAGCAGTTCTTC. Protein product: CASSLVEGRKFNEQFF.

This chain uses TRBV2 with TRBJ2-1; possible D gene TRBD1, 5 bases. Between the trimmed V and J ends, which lost 5 bases and 0 bases, there was a span of 11 bases. The CDR3 is made up of 15 amino acids. Germline V lookup: CDR1 SNHLY, CDR2 FYNNEI. CDR3 protein: CASSSQGGSYNEQFF. The CDR3 DNA sequence: TGTGCCAGCAGTAGCCAGGGTGGCTCCTACAATGAGCAGTTCTTC.

This sequence joins TRBV7-9 and TRBJ2-4; 11 positions match TRBD2. The CDR3 extends over 18 amino acids. Germline V gene sequence: CDR1 SEHNR, CDR2 FQNEAQ (reference sequence). J gave up 1 base and V 5 bases, and 10 bases lay outside the gene matches. The CDR3 is CASSPWLAGGRAKNIQYF. The CDR3 bases are TGTGCCAGCAGCCCGTGGCTAGCGGGAGGTCGGGCCAAAAACATTCAGTACTTC.

This clone was counted at least ten times. The gene calls are TRBV18 and TRBJ2-1, with a weak D call TRBD2 (5 bases). This CDR3 contains 14 residues. Germline CDR1 is KGHSH and CDR2 is LQKENI. Trimming stripped 2 bases from V and 3 bases from J, with 8 bases between. The CDR3 is CASSPTGFYNEQFF. CDR3 DNA sequence: TGTGCCAGCTCACCAACGGGATTCTACAATGAGCAGTTCTTC.

In this sample, this clone turned up once. This chain uses TRBV28 with TRBJ1-2, with 8 bases matching TRBD1. CDR3 length: 16 amino acids. J lost 8 bases, V lost 2 bases, and 13 bases had no gene match. Germline CDR1 and CDR2: MDHEN and SYDVKM. In nucleotides, the CDR3 is TGTGCCAGCAGTTTAAGGGTACCTGGACAGGGTAGAGGCTACACCTTC. Its protein is CASSLRVPGQGRGYTF.

This clone was seen only a few times. The chain combines TRBV19 with TRBJ1-5; 7 bases are shared with TRBD1. The V segment lost 4 bases and the J segment 4 bases; nucleotides outside the gene matches: 7. This CDR3 has 15 residues. Germline CDR1 reads LNHDA; CDR2 reads SQIVND (reference sequence). CDR3 sequence: CASSKTGTDNQPQHF. In nucleotides, the CDR3 is TGTGCCAGTAGTAAGACCGGGACAGATAATCAGCCCCAGCATTTT.

The chain is built from TRBV5-1 and TRBJ2-7, with 10 bases that match TRBD1. The CDR3 has 16 amino acids. The germline V gene has CDR1 SGHRS and CDR2 YFSETQ. Losses at the gene ends were 3 bases for V and 3 bases for J; bases not matched to a gene: 9. CDR3 DNA sequence: TGCGCCAGCAGCTCCCCCGGGACAGGGGTGGGCTACGAGCAGTACTTC. Its protein is CASSSPGTGVGYEQYF.

This clone came up a few times. This chain joins TRBV6-6 and TRBJ2-1; no definite D call. The CDR3 runs to 12 residues. Germline V CDR1 and CDR2: MNHNY, SVGAGI (reference sequence). V lost 6 bases, J lost 7 bases, and 10 bases lay in between. CDR3 coding DNA: TGTGCCAGCAGAAAATCAACAAATGAGCAGTTCTTC. Translated: CASRKSTNEQFF.

The V gene is TRBV13, the J gene TRBJ2-7; 10 bases agree with TRBD1. Germline assignment: CDR1 PRHDT and CDR2 FYEKMQ (reference sequence). The CDR3 runs to 15 residues. The ends lost 5 bases at V and 7 bases at J; junction bases unmatched: 11. CDR3 loop: CASSRGGTGAFEQYF. Here the CDR3 DNA reads TGTGCCAGCAGCCGGGGTGGGACAGGGGCCTTTGAGCAGTACTTC. Full variable domain (rest looked up from reference TRBV13 and TRBJ2-7): AAGVIQSPRHLIKEKRETATLKCYPIPRHDTVYWYQQGPGQDPQFLISFYEKMQSDKGSIPDRFSAQQFSDYHSELNMSSLELGDSALYFCASSRGGTGAFEQYFGPGTRLTVT.

The genes are TRBV11-3 and TRBJ2-1, with 8 bases identical to TRBD2. V gave up 3 bases and J gave up 3 bases; unmatched junction bases: 1. This CDR3 spans 14 amino acids. Germline V gives CDR1 SGHNT, CDR2 YENEEA. Here the CDR3 DNA reads TGTGCCAGCAGCTTGCGGGGGGACTACAATGAGCAGTTCTTC. It encodes CASSLRGDYNEQFF.

This sequence joins TRBV7-9 and TRBJ1-5; TRBD1 might be the D (5 bases). CDR1 SEHNR and CDR2 FQNEAQ come from the germline V gene (reference sequence). This CDR3 comprises 14 residues. V gave up 1 base and J gave up 3 bases, with 7 bases separating them. The CDR3 sequence: CASSLVGLNQPQHF. The DNA of the CDR3 is TGTGCCAGCAGCTTAGTGGGGCTCAATCAGCCCCAGCATTTT. The full variable domain, its missing parts supplied by reference TRBV7-9 and TRBJ1-5, is DTGVSQNPRHKITKRGQNVTFRCDPISEHNRLYWYRQTLGQGPEFLTYFQNEAQLEKSRLLSDRFSAERPKGSFSTLEIQRTEQGDSAMYLCASSLVGLNQPQHFGDGTRLSIL.

V and J are TRBV29-1 and TRBJ1-1, with 11 positions matching TRBD1. The CDR3 length is 12 residues. Germline V gene data show CDR1 as SQVTM and CDR2 as ANQGSEA. J lost 6 bases, V lost 6 bases, and 3 bases had no gene match. The CDR3 DNA follows: TGCAGCGTCGGGACAGGGGGGGCTGAAGCTTTCTTT. Translation: CSVGTGGAEAFF. The complete variable domain, with remaining parts taken from reference TRBV29-1 and TRBJ1-1, reads SAVISQKPSRDICQRGTSLTIQCQVDSQVTMMFWYRQQPGQSLTLIATANQGSEATYESGFVIDKFPISRPNLTFSTLTVSNMSPEDSSIYLCSVGTGGAEAFFGQGTRLTVV.

This chain joins TRBV18 and TRBJ1-2, with a possible D match to TRBD1 (5 bases). The ends were cut back, 0 bases at V and 2 bases at J, with 7 bases in the middle. Germline loops: CDR1 KGHSH, CDR2 LQKENI. The CDR3 totals 14 residues. CDR3 residues: CASSPPRENYGYTF. The CDR3 DNA follows: TGTGCCAGCTCACCACCCAGGGAAAACTATGGCTACACCTTC.

The V call is TRBV4-2, the J call TRBJ2-7; tentative D call: TRBD1 (7 bases). The CDR3 consists of 16 residues. CDR1 LGHNA and CDR2 YNFKEQ come from the germline V gene. V lost 0 bases, J lost 6 bases, and 18 bases lay in between. CDR3 nucleotide sequence: TGTGCCAGCAGCCAAGATTTCAGACAGGGAGGAGTCGAGCAGTACTTC. This encodes CASSQDFRQGGVEQYF.

This chain joins TRBV19 and TRBJ1-3; possibly TRBD1 for D (6 bases). Between the trimmed V and J ends, which lost 3 bases and 8 bases, there was a span of 14 bases. Germline CDR1 is LNHDA and CDR2 is SQIVND (reference sequence). CDR3 size: 14 residues. Here the CDR3 DNA reads TGTGCCAGTAGTATCCCAGGGGTGAAGGACACCATATATTTT. This encodes CASSIPGVKDTIYF.

The CDR3, as DNA: TGTGCCAGCAGGGGGGACAGGGGGCCAGCCGGGGAGCTGTTTTTT. Residues: CASRGDRGPAGELFF. The chain uses TRBV7-3 and TRBJ2-2; 12 nucleotides agree with TRBD1. The CDR3 has 15 residues. Germline V lookup: CDR1 SGHTA, CDR2 FQGTGA. The ends lost 6 bases at V and 6 bases at J; junction bases unmatched: 5.

The chain combines TRBV5-1 with TRBJ1-5, with D unresolved. Germline CDR1 is SGHRS and CDR2 is YFSETQ. With 5 bases removed from V and 3 bases from J, the gap between germline ends came to 9 bases. The CDR3 sequence is 13 residues long. CDR3 in DNA: TGCGCCAGCAGTTTCGGGTCCAATCAGCCCCAGCATTTT. Translating gives CASSFGSNQPQHF.

This chain links TRBV6-5 with TRBJ1-2, with D possibly matching TRBD1 (5 bases). This CDR3 is built from 16 residues. V shed 0 bases and J shed 4 bases, with 15 bases lying between them. Germline V CDR1 and CDR2: MNHEY, SVGAGI. CDR3 amino acids: CASSYSRSGQGYGYTF. The CDR3 DNA follows: TGTGCCAGCAGTTACTCGAGAAGCGGGCAGGGCTATGGCTACACCTTC.

V usage is TRBV6-4 and J usage is TRBJ2-2; a weak D match, TRBD1 (6 bases). The CDR3 is 16 amino acids. The ends were cut back, 0 bases at V and 4 bases at J, with 12 bases in the middle. Germline loops: CDR1 MRHNA, CDR2 SNTAGT. The CDR3 DNA is TGTGCCAGCAGTGACTCGTGGGGGCAGGGCACCGGGGAGCTGTTTTTT. It translates to CASSDSWGQGTGELFF.

The genes are TRBV11-2 and TRBJ1-2, with D unclear. Germline assignment: CDR1 SGHAT and CDR2 FQNNGV. V was pared by 3 bases and J by 3 bases, with 8 bases between. This CDR3 has 13 amino acids. DNA of the CDR3: TGTGCCAGCAGCTTCGGCGCGGACTATGGCTACACCTTC. The encoded protein is CASSFGADYGYTF.